This T cell receptor beta chain was obtained from a study of response to subunit inactivated influenza vaccine. Study-level results: Authors suggested each seasonal flu vaccination may recruit only limited numbers of new T cells.

One entry per CDR3 protein, called by TCRdb with MiXCR from the RT-PCR reads. Seen here are hundreds of thousands of distinct CDR3 sequences, around 13% observed once, and the top ten hold approximately 6.5%. V lost 2 bases, J lost 8 bases, and 21 bases lay in between. This CDR3 contains 16 residues. Germline V gene data show CDR1 as MNHNS and CDR2 as SASEGT. Concerning this clonotype itself: What it recognizes is unknown.

The starting material was PBMCs from blood, obtained 14 days before vaccination. This TCR derives from a man aged 45-60 years who received an inactivated influenza vaccine. The J gene is TRBJ1-2, the V gene TRBV6-1; D possibly corresponds to TRBD1 (5 bases). The CDR3 DNA reads TGTGCCAGCAGTGAATTTACCGGGACCCAGGAGGCGGGCTACACCTTC. Translating it yields CASSEFTGTQEAGYTF.